A single sample gave rise to the 7 T cell receptor beta chains below, sequenced in a study of PD-L1 blockade in urothelial cancer. Time point denoted: peripheral blood 6 weeks after treatment start. Generated by immunoSEQ multiplex PCR, the TCRdb table keeps only in-frame clones and is missing some. The sample has more than 95,000 clones; about 82% are singletons. The sequencing used PBMCs, collected around atezolizumab (anti-PD-L1) treatment. All receptors come from a man between 45 and 60 years old with urothelial cancer.

The V gene is TRBV6-5, the J gene TRBJ1-2; D call uncertain. Looked up from germline, CDR1 is MNHEY and CDR2 is SVGAGI. This CDR3 region has 13 residues. With 0 bases removed from V and 8 bases from J, the gap between germline ends came to 10 bases. The CDR3 loop is CASSYSDLRGYTF. In DNA form, the CDR3 reads TGTGCCAGCAGTTACTCGGACTTACGGGGCTACACCTTC.

The chain recombines TRBV21-1 with TRBJ2-6; whether TRBD2, the table's D call, matches the DNA was not checked. TRBV21-1 constitutes a pseudogene. The CDR3 consists of 17 residues. CDR3 bases: TGTGCCAGCAGCAGTATAGCGGGGTCCTCTGGGGCCAACGTCCTGACTTTC. Protein sequence: CASSSIAGSSGANVLTF.

The chain couples TRBV5-5 to TRBJ1-1; D not certain. This CDR3 is built from 17 residues. The germline V gene has CDR1 SGHKS and CDR2 YYEKEE (reference sequence). Trimming stripped 5 bases from V and 0 bases from J, with 20 bases between. CDR3 amino acids: CASSFGASVNLNTEAFF. CDR3 nucleotides: TGTGCCAGCAGTTTCGGTGCTTCCGTGAACCTGAACACTGAAGCTTTCTTT.

The rearrangement joins TRBV6-1 to TRBJ1-5; the match to TRBD1 covers 11 bases. V dropped 11 bases and J dropped 3; count of bases not matched to a gene: 6. The CDR3 runs 14 residues. CDR1 MNHNS and CDR2 SASEGT come from the germline V gene. The CDR3 DNA is TGTGCCTCGGACAGGGGGCTTGCCAATCAGCCCCAGCATTTT. Amino acids: CASDRGLANQPQHF.

The chain carries TRBV27 and TRBJ1-1; D is ambiguous. The germline gives CDR1 MNHEY, CDR2 SMNVEV (reference sequence). V shed 3 bases and J shed 10 bases, with 15 bases lying between them. The length of the CDR3 is 13 residues. The CDR3 DNA reads TGTGCCAGCAGTTTCCACCCCATCAGTGGAGCTTTCTTT. It is translated as CASSFHPISGAFF.

V gene TRBV28 combines with J gene TRBJ2-3; 10 nucleotides agree with TRBD2. Losses at the gene ends were 2 bases for V and 5 bases for J; bases not matched to a gene: 10. The CDR3 is 17 amino acids. Germline CDR1 reads MDHEN; CDR2 reads SYDVKM. The CDR3 is CASSLSYSLAGGDTQYF. The CDR3 DNA reads as TGTGCCAGCAGTTTAAGCTACTCTTTAGCGGGAGGAGATACGCAGTATTTT.

The chain recombines TRBV20-1 with TRBJ2-7, with D uncertain. V shed 5 bases and J shed 1 base, with 6 bases lying between them. Germline V gives CDR1 DFQATT, CDR2 SNEGSKA (reference sequence). The CDR3 spans 11 residues. This CDR3 is CSADKSYEQYF. The DNA for the CDR3 is TGCAGTGCTGACAAGTCCTACGAGCAGTACTTC.